This T cell receptor beta chain was captured by sequencing in a study of T cell changes during pregnancy in multiple sclerosis. TCRdb's copy holds only in-frame clones and misses some; the assay was immunoSEQ multiplex PCR. The table shows about 49,000 clones, with 90% occurring only once. Trimming cost V 0 bases and J 5 bases, with 16 bases left between them. Germline V CDR1 and CDR2: LGHNA, YSLEER. The CDR3 contains 17 residues. This receptor was obtained from a female donor in good health, enrolled as a control in a pregnancy study. The sample was peripheral blood, taken after pregnancy. The V and J genes are TRBV4-3 and TRBJ1-4, with D maybe TRBD1 (6 bases). CDR3 sequence (DNA): TGCGCCAGCAGCCAAGATGGAAATACTAGGGGGAATGAAAAACTGTTTTTT. Its translation: CASSQDGNTRGNEKLFF.